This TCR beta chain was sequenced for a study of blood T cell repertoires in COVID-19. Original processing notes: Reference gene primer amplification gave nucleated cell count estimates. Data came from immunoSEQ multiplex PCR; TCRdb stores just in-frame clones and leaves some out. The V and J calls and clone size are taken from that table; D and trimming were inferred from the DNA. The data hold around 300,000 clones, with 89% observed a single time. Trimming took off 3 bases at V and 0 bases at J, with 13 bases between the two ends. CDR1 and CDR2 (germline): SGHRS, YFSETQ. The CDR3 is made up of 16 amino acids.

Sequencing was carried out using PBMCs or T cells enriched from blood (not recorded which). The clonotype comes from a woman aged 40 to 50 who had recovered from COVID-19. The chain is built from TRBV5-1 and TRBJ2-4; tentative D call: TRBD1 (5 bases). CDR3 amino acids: CASSSRQPLAKNIQYF. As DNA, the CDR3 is TGCGCCAGCAGCTCCCGACAGCCTCTAGCCAAAAACATTCAGTACTTC.